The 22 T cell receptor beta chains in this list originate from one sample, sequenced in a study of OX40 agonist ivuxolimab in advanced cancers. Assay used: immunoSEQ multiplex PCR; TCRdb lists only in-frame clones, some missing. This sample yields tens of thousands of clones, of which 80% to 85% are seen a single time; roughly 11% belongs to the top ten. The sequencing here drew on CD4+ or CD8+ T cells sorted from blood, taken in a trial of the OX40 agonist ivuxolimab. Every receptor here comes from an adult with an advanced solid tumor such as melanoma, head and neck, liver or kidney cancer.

CDR3 nucleotides: TGTGCCTGGAGTGGACAAGGGTACGGTGAGCAGTTCTTC. It encodes CAWSGQGYGEQFF. The chain couples TRBV30 to TRBJ2-1; no clear D gene. This CDR3 region has 13 residues. The V and J ends lost 1 base and 9 bases respectively, with 13 bases between them. Per the germline V gene, CDR1 is GTSNPN and CDR2 is SVGIG (reference sequence).

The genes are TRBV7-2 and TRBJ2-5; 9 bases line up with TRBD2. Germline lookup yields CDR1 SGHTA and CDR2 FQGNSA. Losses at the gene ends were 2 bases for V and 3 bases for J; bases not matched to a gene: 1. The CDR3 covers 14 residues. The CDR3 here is CASSLIAGEETQYF. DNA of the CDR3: TGTGCCAGCAGCTTAATAGCGGGAGAAGAGACCCAGTACTTC.

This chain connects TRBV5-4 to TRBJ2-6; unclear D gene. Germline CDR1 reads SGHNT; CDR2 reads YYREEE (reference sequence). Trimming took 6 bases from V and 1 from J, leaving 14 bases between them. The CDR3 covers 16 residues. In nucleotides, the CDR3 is TGTGCCAGCATCAAGTTCGGGCAGTCTGGGGCCAACGTCCTGACTTTC. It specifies CASIKFGQSGANVLTF.

The CDR3 reads CASKSRDNYYNEQFF. For the CDR3, the DNA is TGTGCCAGCAAGTCTCGGGACAATTACTACAATGAGCAGTTCTTC. The V call is TRBV28, the J call TRBJ2-1; perhaps TRBD1 as D (6 bases). The CDR3 totals 15 residues. V was clipped by 7 bases and J by 3 bases, with 16 bases between them. Germline V lookup: CDR1 MDHEN, CDR2 SYDVKM.

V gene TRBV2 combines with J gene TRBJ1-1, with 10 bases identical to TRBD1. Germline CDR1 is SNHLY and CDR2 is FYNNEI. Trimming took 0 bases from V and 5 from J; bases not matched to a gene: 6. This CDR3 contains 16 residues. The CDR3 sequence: CASSEARTGGGTEAFF. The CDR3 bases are TGTGCCAGCAGTGAAGCACGGACAGGGGGTGGGACTGAAGCTTTCTTT.

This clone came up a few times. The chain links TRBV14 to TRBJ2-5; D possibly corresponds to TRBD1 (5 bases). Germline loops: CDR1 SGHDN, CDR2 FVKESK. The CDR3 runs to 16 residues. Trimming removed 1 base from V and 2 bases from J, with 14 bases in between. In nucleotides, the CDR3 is TGTGCCAGCAGCCAAGTCCTCCAGGGATCACAAGAGACCCAGTACTTC. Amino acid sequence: CASSQVLQGSQETQYF.

CDR3 coding DNA: TGTGCCAGCAGCGCCCAGGGCACCGAAGAGACCCAGTACTTC. As protein: CASSAQGTEETQYF. The J gene is TRBJ2-5, the V gene TRBV7-8, with a possible D match to TRBD1 (5 bases). Germline CDR1 and CDR2: SGHVS and FQNEAQ. Trimming removed 5 bases from V and 3 bases from J, with 13 bases in between. The CDR3 totals 14 residues.

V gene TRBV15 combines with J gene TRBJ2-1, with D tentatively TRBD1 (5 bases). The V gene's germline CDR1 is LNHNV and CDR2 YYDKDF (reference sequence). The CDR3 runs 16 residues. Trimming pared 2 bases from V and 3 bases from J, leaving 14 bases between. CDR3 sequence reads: CATSRYTGPLYNEQFF. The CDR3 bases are TGTGCCACCAGCAGATATACAGGTCCCCTCTACAATGAGCAGTTCTTC.

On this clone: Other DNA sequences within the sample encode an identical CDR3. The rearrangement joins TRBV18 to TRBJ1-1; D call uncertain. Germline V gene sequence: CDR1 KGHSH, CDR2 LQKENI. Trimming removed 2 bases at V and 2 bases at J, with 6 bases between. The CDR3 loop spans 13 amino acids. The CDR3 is CASSPSGNTEAFF. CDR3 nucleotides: TGTGCCAGCTCACCATCGGGAAACACTGAAGCTTTCTTT.

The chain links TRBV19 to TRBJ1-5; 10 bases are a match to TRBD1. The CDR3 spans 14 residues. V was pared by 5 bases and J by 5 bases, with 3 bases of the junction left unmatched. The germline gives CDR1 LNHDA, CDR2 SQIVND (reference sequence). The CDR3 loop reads CASSVGQGDQPQHF. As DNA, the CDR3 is TGTGCCAGTAGTGTTGGACAGGGGGATCAGCCCCAGCATTTT.

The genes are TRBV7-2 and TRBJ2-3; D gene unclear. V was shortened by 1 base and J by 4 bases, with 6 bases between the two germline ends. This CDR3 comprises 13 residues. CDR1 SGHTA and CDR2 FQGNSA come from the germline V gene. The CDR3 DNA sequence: TGTGCCAGCAGCTTAGTTGTGCCAGATACGCAGTATTTT. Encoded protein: CASSLVVPDTQYF.

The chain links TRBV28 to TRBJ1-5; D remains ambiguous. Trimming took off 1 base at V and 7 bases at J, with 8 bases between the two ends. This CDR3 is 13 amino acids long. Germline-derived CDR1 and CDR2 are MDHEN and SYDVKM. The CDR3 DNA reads TGTGCCAGCAGTTTATTGGGCCAGCAGCCCCAGCATTTT. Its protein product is CASSLLGQQPQHF.

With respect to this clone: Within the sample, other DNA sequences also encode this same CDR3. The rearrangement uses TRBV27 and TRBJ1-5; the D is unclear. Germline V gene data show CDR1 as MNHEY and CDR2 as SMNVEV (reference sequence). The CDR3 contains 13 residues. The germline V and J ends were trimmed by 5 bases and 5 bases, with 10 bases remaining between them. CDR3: CASSPDRDQPQHF. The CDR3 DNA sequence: TGTGCCAGCAGTCCCGACCGCGATCAGCCCCAGCATTTT.

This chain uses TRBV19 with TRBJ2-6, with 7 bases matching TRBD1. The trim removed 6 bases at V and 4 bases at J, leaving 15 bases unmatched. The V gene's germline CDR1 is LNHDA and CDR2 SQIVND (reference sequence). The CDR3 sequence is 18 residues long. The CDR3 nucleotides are TGTGCCAGTAGCCGGACCCGACAGGGCCGCTCAGGGGCCAACGTCCTGACTTTC. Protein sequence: CASSRTRQGRSGANVLTF.

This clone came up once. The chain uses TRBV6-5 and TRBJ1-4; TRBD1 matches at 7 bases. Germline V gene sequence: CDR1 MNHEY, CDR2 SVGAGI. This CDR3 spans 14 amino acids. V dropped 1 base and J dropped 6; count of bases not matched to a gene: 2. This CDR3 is CASSYFTGDEKLFF. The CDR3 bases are TGTGCCAGCAGTTACTTTACAGGGGATGAAAAACTGTTTTTT.

CDR3 nucleotides: TGTGCCAGCAGTAAGACAGGGGTAGATCAGCCCCAGCATTTT. Translating gives CASSKTGVDQPQHF. The V and J genes are TRBV2 and TRBJ1-5; 8 bases line up with TRBD1. The J segment lost 5 bases and the V segment lost 5 bases, leaving 5 bases of the junction unmatched. Germline loops: CDR1 SNHLY, CDR2 FYNNEI. This CDR3 is 14 amino acids long. Complete variable domain (other parts from reference TRBV2 and TRBJ1-5): EPEVTQTPSHQVTQMGQEVILRCVPISNHLYFYWYRQILGQKVEFLVSFYNNEISEKSEIFDDQFSVERPDGSNFTLKIRSTKLEDSAMYFCASSKTGVDQPQHFGDGTRLSIL.

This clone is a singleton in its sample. The CDR3 loop is CANAVVNYCDTQYF. The DNA for the CDR3 is TGTGCCAACGCGGTCGTGAATTATTGTGATACGCAGTATTTT. V usage is TRBV21-1 and J usage is TRBJ2-3; TRBD2 is the table's D call, not checked against the DNA. TRBV21-1 is recorded as a pseudogene. The CDR3 contains 14 residues.

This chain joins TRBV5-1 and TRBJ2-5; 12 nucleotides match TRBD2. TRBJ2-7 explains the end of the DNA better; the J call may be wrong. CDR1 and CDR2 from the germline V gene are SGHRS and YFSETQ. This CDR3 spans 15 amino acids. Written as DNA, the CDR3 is TGCGCCAGCAGCCTGACTAGCGGGAGCTACTACGAGCAGTACTTC. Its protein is CASSLTSGSYYEQYF.

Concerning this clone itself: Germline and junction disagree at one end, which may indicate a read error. CDR3 sequence reads: CSVVGNEKLSF. For the CDR3, the DNA is TGCAGCGTTGTAGGGAATGAAAAACTGTCTTTT. V gene TRBV29-1 combines with J gene TRBJ1-4; no definite D call. CDR1 and CDR2 (germline): SQVTM, ANQGSEA. There are 11 residues in the CDR3.

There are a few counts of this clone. The CDR3 sequence is CASSPRGSYEQYF. The CDR3 DNA is TGTGCCAGCAGTCCCCGAGGTTCCTACGAGCAGTACTTC. The chain is built from TRBV28 and TRBJ2-7, with D unclear. Germline values: CDR1 MDHEN, CDR2 SYDVKM. The CDR3 runs 13 residues. Trimming took off 5 bases at V and 1 base at J, with 9 bases between the two ends.

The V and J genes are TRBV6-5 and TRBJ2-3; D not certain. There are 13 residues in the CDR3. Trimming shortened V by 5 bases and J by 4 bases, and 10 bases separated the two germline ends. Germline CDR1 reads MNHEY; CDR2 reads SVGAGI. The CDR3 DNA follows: TGTGCCAGCAGTGGGTATAGCCCAGATACGCAGTATTTT. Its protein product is CASSGYSPDTQYF.

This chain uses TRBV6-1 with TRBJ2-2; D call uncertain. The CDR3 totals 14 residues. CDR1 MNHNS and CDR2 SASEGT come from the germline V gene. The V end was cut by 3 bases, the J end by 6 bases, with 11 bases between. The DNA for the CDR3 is TGTGCCAGCAGTGATTGGGGTGTTGCCGGGGAGCTGTTTTTT. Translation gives CASSDWGVAGELFF.